This T cell receptor (beta chain) originates from a study of early stage breast cancer tumors. V lost 5 bases and J lost 8, with 12 bases in between. The CDR3 is 12 amino acids. From germline, CDR1 is SEHNR and CDR2 FQNEAQ (reference sequence). Each sample had two DNA replicates, about 0.5 ug blood or around 1.6 ug tissue. Sequencing was performed with immunoSEQ multiplex PCR; in TCRdb, only in-frame clones are kept and a portion is missing. The table has 45,000 to 60,000 clones, about 89% seen once; the top ten hold 5%. The receptor's source is a person between 65 and 80 years old with breast cancer. The chain carries TRBV7-9 and TRBJ1-2; no definite D call. The specimen sequenced was blood. In nucleotides, the CDR3 is TGTGCCAGCAGCCCAAGCGGGCTGGGCTACACCTTC. Its translation is CASSPSGLGYTF.